This TCR beta chain was sequenced in a study of blood T cell repertoires in COVID-19. Turning to the study itself: There were acute and convalescent COVID-19 samples, and they came from the United States, Italy and Spain.

Original handling: For nucleated cells, counts were estimated from reference gene primer amplification. Here immunoSEQ multiplex PCR was the method, and the copy in TCRdb shows in-frame clones only, minus some. Clone size and the V and J calls come from that table; the DNA yielded D and trimming. The sample has 150,000 to 200,000 clones, around 73% seen once. Deletions cut 3 bases from V and 4 bases from J, with 14 bases between. The CDR3 is 15 amino acids. CDR1 MRHNA and CDR2 SNTAGT come from the germline V gene. The clonotype originates from a woman aged 50 to 60 who had recovered from COVID-19. Material: PBMCs or T cells enriched from blood (not recorded which). The rearrangement joins TRBV6-4 to TRBJ2-3; no definite D call. In DNA form, the CDR3 reads TGTGCCAGCAGTGAGACTGGCGGCGGATCAGATACGCAGTATTTT. Translating it yields CASSETGGGSDTQYF.